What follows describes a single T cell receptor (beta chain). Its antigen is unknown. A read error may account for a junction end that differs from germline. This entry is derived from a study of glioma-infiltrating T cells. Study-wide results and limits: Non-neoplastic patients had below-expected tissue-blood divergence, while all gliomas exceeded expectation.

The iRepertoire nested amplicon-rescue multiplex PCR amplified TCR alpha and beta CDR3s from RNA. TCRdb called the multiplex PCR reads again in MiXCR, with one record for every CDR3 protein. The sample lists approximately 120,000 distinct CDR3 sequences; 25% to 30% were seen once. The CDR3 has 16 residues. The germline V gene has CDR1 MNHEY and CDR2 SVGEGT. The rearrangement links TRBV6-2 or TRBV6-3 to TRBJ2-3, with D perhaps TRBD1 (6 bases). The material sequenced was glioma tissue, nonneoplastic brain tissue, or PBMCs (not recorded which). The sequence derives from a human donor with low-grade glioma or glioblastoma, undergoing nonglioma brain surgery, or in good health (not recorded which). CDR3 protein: CSSSSAGTPCTDTQYF. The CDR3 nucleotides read TGTTCCAGCAGTTCGGCCGGGACACCTTGCACAGATACGCAGTATTTT.